One sample yielded the 30 T cell receptor beta chains listed below, sequenced in a study of beta chain features in type 1 diabetes. Study-level points and caveats: Shorter TCRB CDR3s, moderately but significantly so, marked every one of the four CD4+ subsets in Type 1 diabetes patients.

The antigens for these receptors are not known. As every portion of the isolated RNA was reverse transcribed, the sequencing read expressed TCRB transcripts. Clones were read by immunoSEQ multiplex PCR, and TCRdb kept only the in-frame ones, dropping some. This table holds hundreds of thousands of clones, approximately 16% found once. Material for sequencing was naive CD4+ T cells from blood. The source is a man aged 18 to 30 with type 1 diabetes.

This clone was seen a handful of times. The chain has TRBV7-2 and TRBJ2-1, with D possibly matching TRBD1 (5 bases). The germline CDR1 and CDR2 sequences are SGHTA and FQGNSA. This CDR3 is 15 amino acids long. The V end lost 1 base, the J end lost 4 bases, and 11 bases lay between the germline ends. CDR3 bases: TGTGCCAGCAGCTTAGGATCAGGGCAATACAATGAGCAGTTCTTC. Residues: CASSLGSGQYNEQFF.

This chain links TRBV11-2 with TRBJ2-5; tentative D call: TRBD1 (5 bases). CDR3 size: 16 residues. Trimming removed 4 bases from V and 4 bases from J, with 19 bases in between. The germline gives CDR1 SGHAT, CDR2 FQNNGV. The CDR3 DNA reads as TGTGCCAGCAGCTCGGAAGGGGTAGGGTTCGGAGAGACCCAGTACTTC. As protein: CASSSEGVGFGETQYF. The entire variable domain, with the rest obtained from reference TRBV11-2 and TRBJ2-5, is as follows: EAGVAQSPRYKIIEKRQSVAFWCNPISGHATLYWYQQILGQGPKLLIQFQNNGVVDDSQLPKDRFSAERLKGVDSTLKIQPAKLEDSAVYLCASSSEGVGFGETQYFGPGTRLLVL.

This clone was counted a few times. V usage is TRBV28 and J usage is TRBJ1-1; D is undetermined. V gave up 2 bases and J gave up 0 bases, with 7 bases separating them. CDR1 and CDR2 (germline): MDHEN, SYDVKM. This CDR3 is built from 14 residues. Here the CDR3 DNA reads TGTGCCAGCAGTTTAAGTCAGATGAACACTGAAGCTTTCTTT. As protein: CASSLSQMNTEAFF.

J is TRBJ1-1 and V is TRBV25-1; D is perhaps TRBD1 (6 bases). The germline CDR1 and CDR2 sequences are MGHDK and SYGVNS. V lost 4 bases and J 4 bases, leaving 19 bases between the germline ends. This CDR3 contains 16 residues. The CDR3 loop reads CASSGFQGRGFTEAFF. CDR3 DNA: TGTGCCAGCAGTGGATTTCAGGGGCGGGGGTTCACTGAAGCTTTCTTT.

This clone was picked up a small number of times. The chain couples TRBV10-3 to TRBJ1-6; 8 bases are shared with TRBD1. The CDR3 extends over 16 amino acids. Germline V gene data show CDR1 as ENHRY and CDR2 as SYGVKD. Germline trimming cut 3 bases from V and 7 bases from J; bases unmatched to any gene: 8. CDR3 sequence (DNA): TGTGCCATCAGTGATCCCCGGACAGGGACAAATTCACCCCTCCACTTT. This gives the protein CAISDPRTGTNSPLHF.

CDR3 nucleotide sequence: TGTGCCAGTATTGCGCAGGGCTCATACAATGAGCAGTTCTTC. Residues: CASIAQGSYNEQFF. This chain connects TRBV19 to TRBJ2-1; D may be TRBD1 (5 bases). Germline values: CDR1 LNHDA, CDR2 SQIVND (reference sequence). This CDR3 is built from 14 residues. V was shortened by 7 bases and J by 4 bases, with 14 bases between the two germline ends.

This clone was observed a handful of times. This chain links TRBV11-2 with TRBJ2-1, with TRBD1 matching 8 bases. The V segment lost 2 bases and the J segment 2 bases; nucleotides outside the gene matches: 5. The germline gives CDR1 SGHAT, CDR2 FQNNGV. This CDR3 region has 16 residues. The chain's CDR3 is CASSLRAGGAYNEQFF. The CDR3 DNA is TGTGCCAGCAGCTTACGGGCAGGGGGCGCCTACAATGAGCAGTTCTTC.

This clone was detected only a few times. This chain links TRBV6-6 with TRBJ1-5; TRBD1 matches 7 bases. CDR3 length equals 16 residues. Germline CDR1 reads MNHNY; CDR2 reads SVGAGI (reference sequence). V was pared by 10 bases and J by 0 bases, with 12 bases of the junction left unmatched. This CDR3 is CATPAGTANSNQPQHF. CDR3 in DNA: TGTGCCACCCCAGCCGGGACAGCAAATAGCAATCAGCCCCAGCATTTT.

The V call is TRBV29-1, the J call TRBJ1-2; weak D call: TRBD1 (6 bases). The CDR3 sequence is 12 residues long. CDR1 and CDR2 (germline): SQVTM, ANQGSEA. V lost 7 bases and J 6 bases, leaving 15 bases between the germline ends. The CDR3 nucleotides are TGCAGCGGGACAGATGGGGCGCATGGCTACACCTTC. Residues: CSGTDGAHGYTF.

This clone has a handful of counts. CDR3 DNA sequence: TGTGCCAGCAGCCGAGGCAGGGAAGAGACCCAGTACTTC. It codes for CASSRGREETQYF. V gene TRBV11-2 combines with J gene TRBJ2-5; D might be TRBD1 (5 bases). Deletions cut 5 bases from V and 3 bases from J, with 10 bases between. This CDR3 region has 13 residues. Germline CDR1 is SGHAT and CDR2 is FQNNGV.

This clone was recorded a few times. The chain combines TRBV7-9 with TRBJ2-1, with 7 bases identical to TRBD2. This CDR3 has 14 residues. The germline V gene encodes CDR1 SEHNR and CDR2 FQNEAQ (reference sequence). Germline trimming cut 6 bases from V and 4 bases from J; bases unmatched to any gene: 6. The CDR3 region is CASSLSSGYNEQFF. CDR3 coding DNA: TGTGCCAGCAGTTTGTCTAGCGGATACAATGAGCAGTTCTTC.

The CDR3 loop reads CASSVGGRADTQYF. CDR3 DNA: TGCGCCAGCAGCGTAGGGGGGAGGGCAGATACGCAGTATTTT. V gene TRBV5-1 combines with J gene TRBJ2-3, with D possibly being TRBD2 (7 bases). The germline CDR1 and CDR2 sequences are SGHRS and YFSETQ. This CDR3 is built from 14 residues. Trimming took 4 bases from V and 4 from J, leaving 13 bases between them.

The chain carries TRBV29-1 and TRBJ2-5; D unresolved. V dropped 4 bases and J dropped 5 bases, with 17 bases sitting between them. The germline CDR1 and CDR2 sequences are SQVTM and ANQGSEA. The CDR3 is 14 amino acids. As DNA, the CDR3 is TGCAGCGTTGGGAGACTCCTATCCGTCGAGACCCAGTACTTC. Its protein is CSVGRLLSVETQYF.

In its sample, this clone was seen once. This rearrangement joins TRBV4-3 to TRBJ2-2, with 9 positions matching TRBD2. This CDR3 is built from 19 residues. V lost 0 bases and J lost 2; bases outside the gene matches: 10. CDR1 LGHNA and CDR2 YSLEER come from the germline V gene. The CDR3 DNA sequence: TGCGCCAGCAGCCAAGAGAGCCCCCAGACTAGCGGAAACACCGGGGAGCTGTTTTTT. The encoded protein is CASSQESPQTSGNTGELFF.

This chain connects TRBV27 to TRBJ2-3; 11 nucleotides agree with TRBD1. V lost 8 bases, J lost 4 bases, and 5 bases stayed unmatched. CDR1 is MNHEY, CDR2 SMNVEV, per germline (reference sequence). The CDR3 length is 14 residues. CDR3 DNA: TGTGCCAGCGGCCGGGACAGGGGGGCAGATACGCAGTATTTT. This gives the protein CASGRDRGADTQYF.

This clone came up a few times. The chain links TRBV28 to TRBJ1-1; D is unclear. Looked up from germline, CDR1 is MDHEN and CDR2 is SYDVKM. V was trimmed by 1 base and J by 3 bases, leaving 3 bases between them. The CDR3 is 12 amino acids. CDR3 loop: CASSLFYTEAFF. The CDR3 DNA reads as TGTGCCAGCAGTTTATTCTACACTGAAGCTTTCTTT.

V gene TRBV28 combines with J gene TRBJ2-7; TRBD2 agrees at 8 bases. The length of the CDR3 is 13 residues. The germline V gene encodes CDR1 MDHEN and CDR2 SYDVKM. V shed 8 bases and J 5 bases; nucleotides not matched to a gene: 8. CDR3 region: CASFVAGGHEQYF. As DNA, the CDR3 is TGTGCCAGCTTCGTGGCGGGGGGCCACGAGCAGTACTTC.

The rearrangement joins TRBV29-1 to TRBJ2-1; D perhaps matches TRBD2 (6 bases). The V gene lost 6 bases and the J gene lost 8 bases, with 20 bases spanning the gap. The V gene's germline CDR1 is SQVTM and CDR2 ANQGSEA. The CDR3 sequence is 14 residues long. CDR3 DNA sequence: TGCAGCGTCGCCTTTGGGGGGTTCCAAGATGAGCAGTTCTTC. This codes for CSVAFGGFQDEQFF.

This chain uses TRBV5-6 with TRBJ2-3; no clear D gene. CDR3 length: 12 residues. V was shortened by 2 bases and J by 6 bases, with 7 bases between the two germline ends. CDR1 and CDR2 (germline): SGHDT, YYEEEE. The CDR3, as DNA: TGTGCCAGCAGCTTCCTCCCCGATACGCAGTATTTT. It translates to CASSFLPDTQYF.

This clone was detected a few times. The rearrangement uses TRBV28 and TRBJ2-7; TRBD2 might be the D (6 bases). Germline CDR1 is MDHEN and CDR2 is SYDVKM. The CDR3 runs 13 residues. V lost 7 bases, J lost 0 bases, and 10 bases lay in between. The CDR3 nucleotides read TGTGCCAGCAACGGGGGAAACTCCTACGAGCAGTACTTC. Its translation: CASNGGNSYEQYF.

The chain combines TRBV18 with TRBJ1-1; unclear D gene. This CDR3 comprises 15 residues. Deletions cut 3 bases from V and 4 bases from J, with 15 bases between. The V gene's germline CDR1 is KGHSH and CDR2 LQKENI. CDR3 in DNA: TGTGCCAGCTCACCCCGTTTAAGGGCGGGCACTGAAGCTTTCTTT. As protein: CASSPRLRAGTEAFF.

This clone turned up a few times. The conserved final phenylalanine or tryptophan is absent from the CDR3, which likely points to a read error. It is unclear where the CDR3 begins or ends on the DNA, so no DNA is shown, and the CDR3 is as TCRdb lists it. This sequence joins TRBV20-1 and TRBJ2-7; the tabulated D call, TRBD2, remains unverified against the DNA. The CDR3 is 10 residues long, counting both termini. Germline assignment: CDR1 DFQATT and CDR2 SNEGSKA (reference sequence). CDR3 region: CSARGGGVDL.

The rearrangement links TRBV30 to TRBJ2-7, with a weak D call TRBD2 (6 bases). The V gene lost 1 base and the J gene lost 4 bases, with 11 bases spanning the gap. Germline CDR1 reads GTSNPN; CDR2 reads SVGIG (reference sequence). The CDR3 loop spans 13 amino acids. CDR3 amino acids: CAWSDGGYYEQYF. CDR3 in DNA: TGTGCCTGGAGTGACGGGGGTTATTACGAGCAGTACTTC.

The chain joins TRBV28 to TRBJ1-4; D perhaps matches TRBD1 (6 bases). The CDR3 totals 13 residues. Germline loops: CDR1 MDHEN, CDR2 SYDVKM. The germline V and J ends were trimmed by 6 bases and 8 bases, with 13 bases remaining between them. CDR3 residues: CASRQGSGEKLFF. As DNA, the CDR3 is TGTGCCAGCAGGCAGGGGAGTGGGGAAAAACTGTTTTTT.

The chain recombines TRBV7-9 with TRBJ2-7, with a tentative D call TRBD1 (6 bases). Germline loops: CDR1 SEHNR, CDR2 FQNEAQ (reference sequence). The V end lost 1 base, the J end lost 5 bases, and 12 bases lay between the germline ends. CDR3 length: 14 residues. The CDR3 region is CASSLGNRVHEQYF. CDR3 bases: TGTGCCAGCAGCTTAGGGAACAGGGTCCACGAGCAGTACTTC.

This chain uses TRBV28 with TRBJ2-3; 8 positions match TRBD1. The CDR3 length is 16 residues. Germline trimming cut 2 bases from V and 4 bases from J; bases unmatched to any gene: 8. Germline values: CDR1 MDHEN, CDR2 SYDVKM. The CDR3 reads CASSLRRGLRADTQYF. The DNA for the CDR3 is TGTGCCAGCAGTTTACGCAGGGGGCTCCGGGCAGATACGCAGTATTTT.

The rearrangement joins TRBV30 to TRBJ2-1; 9 nucleotides agree with TRBD1. V shed 1 base and J 4 bases; nucleotides not matched to a gene: 8. This CDR3 is 16 amino acids long. Germline lookup yields CDR1 GTSNPN and CDR2 SVGIG (reference sequence). The CDR3, as DNA: TGTGCCTGGAGTGAGCCACAGGGGGCGCGTTACAATGAGCAGTTCTTC. Protein: CAWSEPQGARYNEQFF.

The chain employs TRBV5-1 and TRBJ2-7, with 12 positions matching TRBD1. CDR3 length: 17 amino acids. Germline values: CDR1 SGHRS, CDR2 YFSETQ. V was clipped by 5 bases and J by 6 bases; unmatched bases: 15. DNA of the CDR3: TGCGCCAGCAGGTCGCTACCCGGGACAGGGGGCGAGTCCGAGCAGTACTTC. Translating it yields CASRSLPGTGGESEQYF.

This sequence joins TRBV5-1 and TRBJ2-7, with 9 positions matching TRBD1. From germline, CDR1 is SGHRS and CDR2 YFSETQ. The CDR3 totals 13 residues. V dropped 6 bases and J dropped 7; count of bases not matched to a gene: 8. The CDR3 region is CASKGTGKGEQYF. For the CDR3, the DNA is TGCGCCAGCAAGGGGACAGGGAAAGGGGAGCAGTACTTC.

This clone was picked up a small number of times. The chain joins TRBV28 to TRBJ2-7, with 9 bases that match TRBD2. The CDR3 spans 15 residues. Germline values: CDR1 MDHEN, CDR2 SYDVKM. V gave up 6 bases and J gave up 3 bases; unmatched junction bases: 9. CDR3 nucleotide sequence: TGTGCCAGCAGGAAGACCGGGACTAGCAGCTACGAGCAGTACTTC. It translates to CASRKTGTSSYEQYF.